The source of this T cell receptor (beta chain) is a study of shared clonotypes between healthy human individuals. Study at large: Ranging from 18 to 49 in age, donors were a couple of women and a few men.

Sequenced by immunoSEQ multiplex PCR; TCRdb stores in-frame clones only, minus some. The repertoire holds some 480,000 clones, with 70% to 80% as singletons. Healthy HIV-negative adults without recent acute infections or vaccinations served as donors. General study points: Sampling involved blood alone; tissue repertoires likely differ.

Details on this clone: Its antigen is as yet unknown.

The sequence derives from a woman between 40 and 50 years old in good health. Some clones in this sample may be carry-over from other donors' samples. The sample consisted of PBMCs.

The CDR3 loop reads CASSLSVGIAGNYEQYF. CDR3 coding DNA: TGTGCCAGCAGTTTATCGGTGGGCATCGCCGGGAACTACGAGCAGTACTTC. The chain is built from TRBV27 and TRBJ2-7; D possibly corresponds to TRBD2 (5 bases). V lost 0 bases and J lost 3, with 18 bases in between. Germline-derived CDR1 and CDR2 are MNHEY and SMNVEV (reference sequence). The CDR3 is 17 amino acids.